This TCR beta chain came from a study of blood T cell repertoires in COVID-19. Only in-frame clones appear in the TCRdb table, and some are missing; sequencing was by immunoSEQ multiplex PCR. The sample carries around 250,000 clones, around 89% recorded once. CDR1 is MDHEN and CDR2 is SYDVKM in the germline V gene. J was trimmed by 4 bases and V by 10 bases; bases with no gene match: 16. The CDR3 covers 16 residues. This sequence joins TRBV28 and TRBJ2-3, with TRBD1 matching over 8 bases. This TCR was recovered from a woman in her thirties with acute COVID-19. Sequencing was performed on PBMCs or T cells enriched from blood (not recorded which). The CDR3 DNA sequence: TGTGCCACCCAAGGCCCCTCAGGGGGCTTCGCAGATACGCAGTATTTT. It encodes CATQGPSGGFADTQYF.